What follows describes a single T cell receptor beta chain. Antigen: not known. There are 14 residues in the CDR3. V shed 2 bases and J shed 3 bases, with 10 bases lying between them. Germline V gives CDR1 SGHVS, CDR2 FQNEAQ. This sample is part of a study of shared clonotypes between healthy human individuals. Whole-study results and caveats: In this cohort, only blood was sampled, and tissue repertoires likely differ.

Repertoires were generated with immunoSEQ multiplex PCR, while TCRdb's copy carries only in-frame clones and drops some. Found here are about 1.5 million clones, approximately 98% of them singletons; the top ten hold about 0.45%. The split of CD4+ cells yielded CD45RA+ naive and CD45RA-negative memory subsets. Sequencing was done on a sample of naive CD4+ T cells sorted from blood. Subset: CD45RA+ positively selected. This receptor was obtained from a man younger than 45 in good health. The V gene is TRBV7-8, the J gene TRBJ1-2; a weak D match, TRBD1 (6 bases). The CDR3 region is CASSLQTGDYGYTF. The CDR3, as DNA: TGTGCCAGCAGCTTACAGACAGGAGACTATGGCTACACCTTC.